These 21 T cell receptor beta chains were sequenced from one sample in a study of blood T cell repertoires in COVID-19. Generated by immunoSEQ multiplex PCR, the TCRdb table keeps only in-frame clones and is missing some. The repertoire has about 160,000 clones, approximately 92% of them found once; the top ten carry 4.5% to 5%. The sample consisted of peripheral blood. The receptors originated from a man aged 30-40 years with COVID-19, enrolled during active disease.

This clone was seen a few times. This rearrangement joins TRBV6-5 to TRBJ2-7; 9 nucleotides align to TRBD2. Germline values: CDR1 MNHEY, CDR2 SVGAGI. This CDR3 is built from 15 residues. The V and J ends lost 6 bases and 2 bases, in that order; junction bases with no gene match: 8. CDR3 loop: CASSFSGGATYEQYF. In DNA, the CDR3 is TGTGCCAGCAGCTTTAGCGGGGGAGCTACCTACGAGCAGTACTTC.

The J gene is TRBJ2-1, the V gene TRBV6-2 or TRBV6-3; TRBD2 aligns across 10 bases. CDR3 size: 15 residues. V lost 3 bases and J lost 9; bases outside the gene matches: 8. The germline V gene encodes CDR1 MNHEY and CDR2 SVGEGT. The CDR3 DNA reads TGTGCCAGCAGTTATCTGGAGCGGGGGGGCCGTGAGCAGTTCTTC. Protein: CASSYLERGGREQFF.

The gene calls are TRBV29-1 and TRBJ2-5; TRBD2 matches at 14 bases. The CDR3 extends over 14 amino acids. Trimming cost V 2 bases and J 5 bases; bases outside gene matches: 1. Germline V CDR1 and CDR2: SQVTM, ANQGSEA. CDR3 protein: CSVERTSGRETQYF. The CDR3, as DNA: TGCAGCGTTGAACGGACTAGCGGGAGGGAGACCCAGTACTTC.

This chain uses TRBV28 with TRBJ1-1, with a weak D call TRBD1 (6 bases). There are 14 residues in the CDR3. Germline loops: CDR1 MDHEN, CDR2 SYDVKM. The V and J ends lost 3 bases and 6 bases respectively, with 14 bases between them. CDR3 in amino acids: CASSLLGPGAEAFF. CDR3 nucleotide sequence: TGTGCCAGCAGTTTGTTGGGACCAGGGGCTGAAGCTTTCTTT.

V gene TRBV28 combines with J gene TRBJ1-1; 7 nucleotides line up with TRBD1. The germline V gene has CDR1 MDHEN and CDR2 SYDVKM. The V gene end was trimmed by 6 bases and the J gene end by 11 bases; junction bases not matched to a gene: 15. The CDR3 spans 14 residues. The DNA for the CDR3 is TGTGCCAGCAGCCTGGTCACAGGGGCTCGAGGGGCTTTCTTT. This codes for CASSLVTGARGAFF. The full variable domain, with the rest looked up from reference TRBV28 and TRBJ1-1, is DVKVTQSSRYLVKRTGEKVFLECVQDMDHENMFWYRQDPGLGLRLIYFSYDVKMKEKGDIPEGYSVSREKKERFSLILESASTNQTSMYLCASSLVTGARGAFFGQGTRLTVV.

The chain joins TRBV21-1 to TRBJ2-7; TRBD2, as called in the table, went unchecked against the DNA. TRBV21-1 is a listed pseudogene. The CDR3 runs to 18 residues. The CDR3 region has the DNA TGTGCCAGCAGCTCGCACCAAAGAGGCGGGGGGAGCTCCTACGAGCAGTACTTC. The encoded protein is CASSSHQRGGGSSYEQYF.

The chain has TRBV14 and TRBJ2-1; a possible D gene is TRBD1 (6 bases). There are 13 residues in the CDR3. In germline, CDR1 is SGHDN, CDR2 FVKESK. V shed 2 bases and J shed 9 bases, with 11 bases lying between them. DNA for the CDR3: TGTGCCAGCAGCCAATCCATAGGGGGTGAGCAGTTCTTC. Encoded protein: CASSQSIGGEQFF.

This rearrangement joins TRBV9 to TRBJ1-1, with D unclear. Deletions cut 0 bases from V and 2 bases from J, with 8 bases between. The germline V gene has CDR1 SGDLS and CDR2 YYNGEE. The length of the CDR3 is 14 residues. CDR3 loop: CASSVASLNTEAFF. Here the CDR3 DNA reads TGTGCCAGCAGCGTAGCCTCTTTAAACACTGAAGCTTTCTTT.

This chain links TRBV11-3 with TRBJ2-1; TRBD1 matches 12 bases. The CDR3 extends over 19 amino acids. CDR1 is SGHNT, CDR2 YENEEA, per germline. Unmatched junction bases numbered 14, after V lost 4 bases and J lost 4 bases. CDR3 sequence (DNA): TGTGCCAGCAGCTCTGGGACAGGGGGCGCCGTCGGGGAGTACAATGAGCAGTTCTTC. Translated: CASSSGTGGAVGEYNEQFF. The variable domain in full, with the rest retrieved from reference TRBV11-3 and TRBJ2-1, is EAGVVQSPRYKIIEKKQPVAFWCNPISGHNTLYWYLQNLGQGPELLIRYENEEAVDDSQLPKDRFSAERLKGVDSTLKIQPAELGDSAVYLCASSSGTGGAVGEYNEQFFGPGTRLTVL.

The chain is built from TRBV27 and TRBJ1-2; the D is unclear. Per the germline V gene, CDR1 is MNHEY and CDR2 is SMNVEV (reference sequence). V was clipped by 1 base and J by 2 bases, with 35 bases between them. This CDR3 contains 23 residues. The CDR3 DNA follows: TGTGCCAGCAGTTTATTCGCGTCGTTGGGAGGGCCAAACCTCAGGAGTTTCAACTATGGCTACACCTTC. It specifies CASSLFASLGGPNLRSFNYGYTF.

V gene TRBV5-1 combines with J gene TRBJ2-5; 9 nucleotides agree with TRBD1. The CDR3 runs to 14 residues. Per the germline V gene, CDR1 is SGHRS and CDR2 is YFSETQ. V lost 4 bases to trimming and J lost 1 base; unmatched junction nucleotides: 2. The CDR3 protein is CASSGDRVQETQYF. The CDR3 DNA reads TGCGCCAGCAGCGGGGACAGGGTCCAAGAGACCCAGTACTTC.

CDR3 in DNA: TGTGCCAGCAGCCAATACAACAGGGGGGGCGGCTACACCTTC. Protein sequence: CASSQYNRGGGYTF. The chain joins TRBV5-6 to TRBJ1-2; 8 nucleotides align to TRBD1. Germline trimming cut 4 bases from V and 8 bases from J; bases unmatched to any gene: 10. Germline assignment: CDR1 SGHDT and CDR2 YYEEEE. The CDR3 is made up of 14 amino acids.

This clone has only a few counts. This chain links TRBV21-1 with TRBJ1-5; TRBD1 is taken as the D call from the table, unchecked against the DNA. TRBV21-1 has pseudogene status. CDR3 length equals 16 residues. CDR3 residues: CASSKERGREAQPQHF. The CDR3 bases are TGTGCCAGCAGCAAAGAGCGAGGCAGGGAAGCTCAGCCCCAGCATTTT.

This clone was seen a single time. The gene calls are TRBV10-3 and TRBJ2-1, with TRBD1 identical over 11 bases. V shed 8 bases and J 8 bases; nucleotides not matched to a gene: 5. CDR3 length equals 13 residues. Germline loops: CDR1 ENHRY, CDR2 SYGVKD. The CDR3 region has the DNA TGTGCCATCCAAGGACAGGGGGCCTATGAGCAGTTCTTC. As protein: CAIQGQGAYEQFF.

This clone has only one observation. The chain joins TRBV11-3 to TRBJ1-1; D might be TRBD1 (5 bases). The CDR3 spans 14 residues. V was trimmed by 3 bases and J by 2 bases, leaving 10 bases between them. Per germline, CDR1 SGHNT and CDR2 YENEEA. CDR3 nucleotides: TGTGCCAGCAGCTTGGGGGGAGGAAACACTGAAGCTTTCTTT. Translation gives CASSLGGGNTEAFF.

The chain employs TRBV6-1 and TRBJ1-1; 8 bases map to TRBD1. There are 15 residues in the CDR3. V gave up 3 bases and J gave up 1 base; unmatched junction bases: 4. CDR1 MNHNS and CDR2 SASEGT come from the germline V gene. CDR3 DNA: TGTGCCAGCAGTGATCCGGGACAGGAGAACACTGAAGCTTTCTTT. Translated: CASSDPGQENTEAFF.

This sequence joins TRBV10-3 and TRBJ2-2; the D gene is possibly TRBD1 (6 bases). This CDR3 has 14 residues. CDR1 and CDR2 (germline): ENHRY, SYGVKD. V lost 8 bases to trimming and J lost 1 base, with 11 bases between them. This CDR3 is CAIGNRENTGELFF. The DNA for the CDR3 is TGTGCCATCGGGAACAGGGAGAACACCGGGGAGCTGTTTTTT.

The chain joins TRBV5-5 to TRBJ2-1; 9 nucleotides match TRBD1. V lost 4 bases and J lost 5; bases outside the gene matches: 7. Germline CDR1 is SGHKS and CDR2 is YYEKEE (reference sequence). CDR3 length: 15 amino acids. The CDR3 spells CASSARDRVDNEQFF. CDR3 nucleotides: TGTGCCAGCAGCGCCCGGGACAGGGTGGACAATGAGCAGTTCTTC.

J is TRBJ1-1 and V is TRBV6-4; D not certain. This CDR3 has 13 residues. In germline, CDR1 is MRHNA, CDR2 SNTAGT. The V end was cut by 6 bases, the J end by 5 bases, with 13 bases between. The CDR3 DNA reads TGTGCCAGCAGCTGGCGGGGAGGGACTGAAGCTTTCTTT. This sequence encodes CASSWRGGTEAFF.

The J gene is TRBJ1-2, the V gene TRBV19, with TRBD1 as a possible D gene (6 bases). V was shortened by 2 bases and J by 6 bases, with 13 bases between the two germline ends. CDR1 and CDR2 (germline): LNHDA, SQIVND (reference sequence). The CDR3 covers 14 residues. This chain's CDR3 is CASSITGKDDGYTF. The CDR3 DNA reads as TGTGCCAGTAGTATAACAGGGAAGGATGATGGCTACACCTTC.

The chain has TRBV6-5 and TRBJ1-5, with a possible D match to TRBD1 (5 bases). The CDR3 has 15 amino acids. Germline-derived CDR1 and CDR2 are MNHEY and SVGAGI. The V end was cut by 4 bases, the J end by 2 bases, with 12 bases between. CDR3 sequence (DNA): TGTGCCAGCAGTTTACGTACAGGCCGCAATCAGCCCCAGCATTTT. Translating it yields CASSLRTGRNQPQHF.